This T cell receptor beta chain was identified in a study of blood T cells in healthy people across ages. On this clonotype: What it binds is not known.

The CDR3 has 15 amino acids. V lost 1 base and J 3 bases, leaving 13 bases between the germline ends. The V gene's germline CDR1 is DFQATT and CDR2 SNEGSKA (reference sequence). It was with a sample-barcoded 5' primer and a J-beta primer mix that a second PCR of roughly 6 to 12 cycles was run. Every single cDNA molecule received a tag from a template-switch adaptor with 12 random nucleotides. TCRdb independently ran MiXCR on the 5' RACE reads; one entry per CDR3 protein. Altogether roughly 900,000 distinct CDR3 sequences are present, around 28% being singletons, with the ten largest covering around a sixth. Study-wide results and caveats: TCR beta diversity, measured per million T cells, fell in a roughly linear way with age.

The source of this sequence is an elderly woman in good health. The chain joins TRBV20-1 to TRBJ1-5; the D is unclear. Material for sequencing was blood. Here the CDR3 DNA reads TGCAGTGCTAGAGCCCAACCGGGGAACAATCAGCCCCAGCATTTT. Amino acid sequence: CSARAQPGNNQPQHF.